The 22 T cell receptor beta chains below come from one sample, sequenced in a study of T-cell reconstitution after alpha-beta-depleted transplantation in children. Using unique molecular identifiers, the investigators prepared the TCRbeta library. TCRdb analysed the PCR reads with MiXCR anew, one entry per CDR3 protein. The sample contains more than 200,000 distinct CDR3 sequences, roughly a quarter of which appear only once. The material was PBMCs, obtained before TCRalphabeta/CD19-depleted stem cell transplant. These receptors originate from a girl aged 2 to 9 with Fanconi anemia, due to receive a stem cell transplant.

In its sample, this clonotype was seen a few times. V and J are TRBV5-5 and TRBJ2-2; D gene unclear. Germline V gives CDR1 SGHKS, CDR2 YYEKEE (reference sequence). The CDR3 consists of 12 residues. Trimming shortened V by 7 bases and J by 5 bases, and 9 bases separated the two germline ends. CDR3 sequence reads: CASLGRTGELFF. CDR3 coding DNA: TGTGCCAGCCTCGGGCGAACCGGGGAGCTGTTTTTT. The complete variable domain, with remaining parts taken from reference TRBV5-5 and TRBJ2-2, reads DAGVTQSPTHLIKTRGQQVTLRCSPISGHKSVSWYQQVLGQGPQFIFQYYEKEERGRGNFPDRFSARQFPNYSSELNVNALLLGDSALYLCASLGRTGELFFGEGSRLTVL.

The chain links TRBV28 to TRBJ2-5; 8 bases line up with TRBD1. Germline CDR1 and CDR2: MDHEN and SYDVKM. Trimming removed 4 bases from V and 2 bases from J; junction bases left unmatched: 6. The CDR3 consists of 15 residues. The CDR3 DNA reads TGTGCCAGCAGTTCGGGACAGGAGATTCAAGAGACCCAGTACTTC. Protein: CASSSGQEIQETQYF.

This clonotype was recorded at least ten times. The J gene is TRBJ2-5, the V gene TRBV12-3 or TRBV12-4; D is undetermined. CDR3 length: 12 residues. The V end lost 2 bases, the J end lost 4 bases, and 5 bases lay between the germline ends. CDR3 protein: CASSLFAETQYF. The CDR3 DNA sequence: TGTGCCAGCAGTTTATTCGCAGAGACCCAGTACTTC.

This clonotype was seen a handful of times. The V and J genes are TRBV20-1 and TRBJ2-2, with D possibly TRBD2 on 5 matching bases. This CDR3 has 14 amino acids. Germline V gives CDR1 DFQATT, CDR2 SNEGSKA (reference sequence). The V end was cut by 7 bases, the J end by 0 bases, with 12 bases between. The CDR3 protein is CSVGGYANTGELFF. The DNA of the CDR3 is TGCAGTGTGGGCGGGTACGCGAACACCGGGGAGCTGTTTTTT.

The chain uses TRBV27 and TRBJ2-1; D possibly corresponds to TRBD2 (7 bases). Germline assignment: CDR1 MNHEY and CDR2 SMNVEV (reference sequence). The CDR3 runs to 17 residues. Trimming stripped 3 bases from V and 7 bases from J, with 22 bases between. This chain's CDR3 is CASSFTSGGGPWNEQFF. CDR3 bases: TGTGCCAGCAGTTTCACGTCGGGGGGCGGTCCGTGGAATGAGCAGTTCTTC.

V is TRBV6-4 and J is TRBJ2-2; the D call may be TRBD1 or TRBD2 (5 bases each). The CDR3 has 15 amino acids. The V end was cut by 2 bases, the J end by 3 bases, with 10 bases between. CDR1 and CDR2 (germline): MRHNA, SNTAGT. CDR3 sequence: CASSDRGADTGELFF. The CDR3 DNA sequence: TGTGCCAGCAGTGACAGGGGAGCCGACACCGGGGAGCTGTTTTTT.

This chain joins TRBV25-1 and TRBJ2-7, with 12 bases lining up with TRBD1. V shed 6 bases and J 6 bases; nucleotides not matched to a gene: 9. The CDR3 totals 15 residues. In germline, CDR1 is MGHDK, CDR2 SYGVNS. As DNA, the CDR3 is TGTGCCAGCAGGACGGGACAGGGGGCGGTTGGCGAGCAGTACTTC. This codes for CASRTGQGAVGEQYF.

This clonotype was detected only a few times. The chain combines TRBV20-1 with TRBJ2-7; D perhaps matches TRBD1 (6 bases). This CDR3 region has 15 residues. V lost 2 bases and J lost 1, with 15 bases in between. The germline V gene has CDR1 DFQATT and CDR2 SNEGSKA (reference sequence). The DNA of the CDR3 is TGCAGTGCTAGAATGAGGGACACCACTTCCTACGAGCAGTACTTC. As protein: CSARMRDTTSYEQYF.

CDR3 sequence (DNA): TGCGCCAGCAGCCAAGCTCTATCCCTGACCAACAATGAGCAGTTCTTC. Protein product: CASSQALSLTNNEQFF. The V call is TRBV4-1, the J call TRBJ2-1; D is undetermined. Trimming left V 1 base short and J 5 bases short, with 15 bases between. Germline CDR1 reads MGHRA; CDR2 reads YSYEKL. The CDR3 covers 16 residues.

The chain links TRBV11-2 to TRBJ2-3; maybe TRBD2 (7 bases). The CDR3 totals 19 residues. V was shortened by 0 bases and J by 2 bases, with 21 bases between the two germline ends. Germline-derived CDR1 and CDR2 are SGHAT and FQNNGV. The CDR3 is CASSLDLGAGDYSTDTQYF. The CDR3 nucleotides read TGTGCCAGCAGCTTAGACCTGGGGGCGGGGGACTACTCCACAGATACGCAGTATTTT.

This clonotype occurred many times. The chain joins TRBV29-1 to TRBJ2-1, with D hard to call. Deletions cut 7 bases from V and 6 bases from J, with 7 bases between. Germline V gene lookup returns CDR1 SQVTM and CDR2 ANQGSEA. The CDR3 consists of 10 residues. CDR3 nucleotide sequence: TGCAGCGCCGGAACCAATGAGCAGTTCTTC. As protein: CSAGTNEQFF.

The rearrangement uses TRBV5-1 and TRBJ1-1; TRBD1 aligns across 7 bases. This CDR3 comprises 14 residues. Germline lookup yields CDR1 SGHRS and CDR2 YFSETQ. Trimming at V came to 4 bases and at J to 2 bases, leaving 5 bases not matched to a gene. This CDR3 reads CASSRDRANTEAFF. The CDR3, as DNA: TGCGCCAGCAGCCGCGACAGGGCCAACACTGAAGCTTTCTTT.

The chain carries TRBV2 and TRBJ2-7, with 8 bases that match TRBD1. CDR3 length: 15 residues. The trim removed 4 bases at V and 0 bases at J, leaving 5 bases unmatched. In germline, CDR1 is SNHLY, CDR2 FYNNEI. The CDR3 DNA reads as TGTGCCAGCAGTGCGGACAGGGTACCCTCCTACGAGCAGTACTTC. It yields the protein CASSADRVPSYEQYF. The full variable domain, in which reference TRBV2 and TRBJ2-7 provide the parts outside the CDR3, is EPEVTQTPSHQVTQMGQEVILRCVPISNHLYFYWYRQILGQKVEFLVSFYNNEISEKSEIFDDQFSVERPDGSNFTLKIRSTKLEDSAMYFCASSADRVPSYEQYFGPGTRLTVT.

This chain connects TRBV7-2 to TRBJ2-5; D unclear. Germline V gene sequence: CDR1 SGHTA, CDR2 FQGNSA. CDR3 length equals 14 residues. V lost 2 bases and J 2 bases, leaving 9 bases between the germline ends. The CDR3 region has the DNA TGTGCCAGCAGCTTAACTACCGGTCAAGAGACCCAGTACTTC. Protein: CASSLTTGQETQYF. Drawing the rest from reference TRBV7-2 and TRBJ2-5, the complete variable domain is GAGVSQSPSNKVTEKGKDVELRCDPISGHTALYWYRQSLGQGLEFLIYFQGNSAPDKSGLPSDRFSAERTGGSVSTLTIQRTQQEDSAVYLCASSLTTGQETQYFGPGTRLLVL.

This clonotype was counted many times. CDR3 in DNA: TGTGCCAGCAGCTTAATAGGGACCCCGCTAATGTTTGAAGCTTTCTTT. Translation: CASSLIGTPLMFEAFF. This chain uses TRBV7-8 with TRBJ1-1; a weak D match, TRBD1 (5 bases). This CDR3 spans 16 amino acids. Per germline, CDR1 SGHVS and CDR2 FQNEAQ. Trimming removed 2 bases at V and 7 bases at J, with 20 bases between.

This clonotype was recorded at least ten times. As DNA, the CDR3 is TGTGCCAGCAGTCTCAACCCGAGCTCCTACAATGAGCAGTTCTTC. This codes for CASSLNPSSYNEQFF. This chain joins TRBV25-1 and TRBJ2-1; D ambiguous. V was shortened by 5 bases and J by 0 bases, with 11 bases between the two germline ends. The germline gives CDR1 MGHDK, CDR2 SYGVNS. This CDR3 has 15 amino acids. Full variable domain (rest looked up from reference TRBV25-1 and TRBJ2-1): EADIYQTPRYLVIGTGKKITLECSQTMGHDKMYWYQQDPGMELHLIHYSYGVNSTEKGDLSSESTVSRIRTEHFPLTLESARPSHTSQYLCASSLNPSSYNEQFFGPGTRLTVL.

The gene calls are TRBV29-1 and TRBJ2-7, with D possibly being TRBD2 (6 bases). Trimming took off 5 bases at V and 7 bases at J, with 21 bases between the two ends. The CDR3 consists of 14 residues. CDR1 is SQVTM and CDR2 is ANQGSEA in the germline V gene. CDR3 coding DNA: TGCAGCGTTATGGGGCTAGCGTCGAGCCGGGAGCAGTACTTC. Protein sequence: CSVMGLASSREQYF.

This sequence joins TRBV10-3 and TRBJ2-3; D remains unclear. V gave up 6 bases and J gave up 9 bases, with 10 bases separating them. Per the germline V gene, CDR1 is ENHRY and CDR2 is SYGVKD. This CDR3 is built from 11 residues. As DNA, the CDR3 is TGTGCCATCAGCGTTCCCGGCACGCAGTATTTT. Its translation is CAISVPGTQYF.

V usage is TRBV6-2 or TRBV6-3 and J usage is TRBJ2-1, with 14 bases that match TRBD2. With 4 bases clipped from V and 5 bases from J, the junction kept 4 bases outside the gene matches. The CDR3 totals 16 residues. The germline V gene encodes CDR1 MNHEY and CDR2 SVGEGT. CDR3: CASSSLTSGRDNEQFF. CDR3 in DNA: TGTGCCAGCAGTTCCCTGACTAGCGGGAGGGACAATGAGCAGTTCTTC.

In the case of this clonotype: An end of the junction does not agree with germline; a read error may underlie this. This chain joins TRBV30 and TRBJ2-7, with D unclear. The germline gives CDR1 GTSNPN, CDR2 SVGIG (reference sequence). The CDR3 length is 12 residues. CDR3 sequence: CAWRVTSHEQYF. Written as DNA, the CDR3 is TGTGCCTGGAGGGTGACCTCCCACGAGCAGTACTTC.

This clonotype was recorded at least ten times. The V and J genes are TRBV29-1 and TRBJ2-1; D unclear. Germline assignment: CDR1 SQVTM and CDR2 ANQGSEA. This CDR3 contains 13 residues. V was trimmed by 7 bases and J by 3 bases, leaving 13 bases between them. The CDR3 DNA is TGCAGCGCCCCCCCCCATCGCTACAATGAGCAGTTCTTC. Amino acids: CSAPPHRYNEQFF.

In its sample, this clonotype was seen many times. The DNA of the CDR3 is TGCAGTGCTAGAGATGGTAGGGCCTACGAGCAGTACTTC. It specifies CSARDGRAYEQYF. This sequence joins TRBV20-1 and TRBJ2-7; D gene uncertain. The CDR3 extends over 13 amino acids. Germline V gives CDR1 DFQATT, CDR2 SNEGSKA (reference sequence). Trimming left V 0 bases short and J 2 bases short, with 8 bases between.